Shown below are 6 T cell receptor beta chains from a single sample sequenced in a study of blood T cell repertoires in COVID-19. TCRdb's table, derived via immunoSEQ multiplex PCR, lists solely in-frame clones and lacks some. The sample holds fewer than 110,000 clones, about 80% seen once. Sequencing used peripheral blood. The receptors here all came from a man aged 65 to 85 with acute or convalescent COVID-19.

The gene calls are TRBV10-1 and TRBJ2-3, with 8 bases lining up with TRBD1. The V segment lost 9 bases and the J segment 3 bases; nucleotides outside the gene matches: 5. Germline-derived CDR1 and CDR2 are WNHNN and SYGVQD (reference sequence). This CDR3 has 13 amino acids. CDR3 nucleotide sequence: TGCGCCAGAAGGACAGGGAAGACAGATACGCAGTATTTT. Protein sequence: CARRTGKTDTQYF.

This clone appeared a few times. The gene calls are TRBV5-1 and TRBJ1-3, with a weak D call TRBD1 (6 bases). V shed 1 base and J shed 0 bases, with 11 bases lying between them. In germline, CDR1 is SGHRS, CDR2 YFSETQ. The CDR3 has 16 residues. The CDR3 loop is CASSLTGTNSGNTIYF. In DNA form, the CDR3 reads TGCGCCAGCAGCTTGACAGGGACAAACTCTGGAAACACCATATATTTT. The whole variable domain, filled in from reference TRBV5-1 and TRBJ1-3, reads KAGVTQTPRYLIKTRGQQVTLSCSPISGHRSVSWYQQTPGQGLQFLFEYFSETQRNKGNFPGRFSGRQFSNSRSEMNVSTLELGDSALYLCASSLTGTNSGNTIYFGEGSWLTVV.

The chain is built from TRBV9 and TRBJ2-1, with 11 bases matching TRBD2. Unmatched junction bases numbered 9, after V lost 1 base and J lost 9 bases. The CDR3 length is 16 residues. The V gene's germline CDR1 is SGDLS and CDR2 YYNGEE. CDR3 in DNA: TGTGCCAGCAGCGTATTGTCTAGCGGGGGGTCGAGTGAGCAGTTCTTC. It translates to CASSVLSSGGSSEQFF.

The rearrangement joins TRBV7-3 to TRBJ2-6, with D perhaps matching TRBD2 (5 bases). Germline V gene data show CDR1 as SGHTA and CDR2 as FQGTGA. Trimming cost V 6 bases and J 0 bases, with 12 bases left between them. The length of the CDR3 is 16 residues. CDR3 protein: CASRETITSGANVLTF. For the CDR3, the DNA is TGTGCCAGCAGGGAGACTATTACCTCTGGGGCCAACGTCCTGACTTTC.

The genes are TRBV5-6 and TRBJ2-7, with D tentatively TRBD2 (5 bases). CDR1 SGHDT and CDR2 YYEEEE come from the germline V gene. The CDR3 totals 17 residues. Deletions cut 4 bases from V and 2 bases from J, with 22 bases between. CDR3 sequence (DNA): TGTGCCAGCAGCCTGACCCTAGCAATTCTACCTACCTACGAGCAGTACTTC. Encoded protein: CASSLTLAILPTYEQYF.

The rearrangement uses TRBV5-1 and TRBJ2-3, with D perhaps matching TRBD1 (6 bases). The V gene's germline CDR1 is SGHRS and CDR2 YFSETQ. This CDR3 has 15 residues. V dropped 3 bases and J dropped 0 bases, with 11 bases sitting between them. The CDR3 loop reads CASSSDGQSTDTQYF. As DNA, the CDR3 is TGCGCCAGCAGCTCGGACGGACAGAGCACAGATACGCAGTATTTT.